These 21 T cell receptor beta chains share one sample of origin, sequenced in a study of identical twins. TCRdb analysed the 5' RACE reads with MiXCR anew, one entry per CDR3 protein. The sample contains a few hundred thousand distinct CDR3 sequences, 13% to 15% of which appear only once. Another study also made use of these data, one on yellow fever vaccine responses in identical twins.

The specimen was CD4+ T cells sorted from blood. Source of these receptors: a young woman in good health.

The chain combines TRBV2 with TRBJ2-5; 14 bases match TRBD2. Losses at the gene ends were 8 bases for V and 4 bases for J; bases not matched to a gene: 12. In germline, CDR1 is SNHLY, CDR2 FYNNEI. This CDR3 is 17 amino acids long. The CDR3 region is CASRRGGLAGVGETQYF. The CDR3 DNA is TGTGCCAGCCGACGGGGGGGACTAGCGGGAGTTGGAGAGACCCAGTACTTC.

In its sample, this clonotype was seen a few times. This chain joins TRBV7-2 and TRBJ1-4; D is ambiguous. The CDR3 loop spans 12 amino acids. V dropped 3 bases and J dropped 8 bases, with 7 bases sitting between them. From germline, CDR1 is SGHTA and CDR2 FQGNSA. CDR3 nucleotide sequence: TGTGCCAGCAGCTTGACACTGGAAAAACTGTTTTTT. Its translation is CASSLTLEKLFF.

CDR3 region: CASKTTSGRIIEQFF. In DNA, the CDR3 is TGTGCCAGCAAAACGACTAGCGGGAGAATTATTGAGCAGTTCTTC. The chain employs TRBV27 and TRBJ2-1, with 12 bases that match TRBD2. The junction had 10 bases not matched to a gene; V was cut back by 7 bases and J by 9 bases. In germline, CDR1 is MNHEY, CDR2 SMNVEV (reference sequence). The length of the CDR3 is 15 residues.

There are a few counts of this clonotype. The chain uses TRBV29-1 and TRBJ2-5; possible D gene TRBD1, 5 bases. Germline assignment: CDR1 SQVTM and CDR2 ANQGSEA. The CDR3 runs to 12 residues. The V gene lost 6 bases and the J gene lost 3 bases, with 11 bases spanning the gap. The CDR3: CSVKGHEETQYF. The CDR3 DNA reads TGCAGCGTCAAAGGACACGAAGAGACCCAGTACTTC.

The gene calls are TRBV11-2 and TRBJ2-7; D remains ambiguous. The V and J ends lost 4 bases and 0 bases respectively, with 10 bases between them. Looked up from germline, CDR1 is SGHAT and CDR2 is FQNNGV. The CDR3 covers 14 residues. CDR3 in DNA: TGTGCCAGCAGCTCAGCTCGGAGCTCCTACGAGCAGTACTTC. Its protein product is CASSSARSSYEQYF. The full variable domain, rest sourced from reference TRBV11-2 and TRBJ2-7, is EAGVAQSPRYKIIEKRQSVAFWCNPISGHATLYWYQQILGQGPKLLIQFQNNGVVDDSQLPKDRFSAERLKGVDSTLKIQPAKLEDSAVYLCASSSARSSYEQYFGPGTRLTVT.

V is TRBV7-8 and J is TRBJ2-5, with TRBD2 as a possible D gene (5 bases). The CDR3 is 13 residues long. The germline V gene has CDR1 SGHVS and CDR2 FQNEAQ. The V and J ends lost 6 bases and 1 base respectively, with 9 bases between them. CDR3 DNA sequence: TGTGCCAGCAGAACGGGGTTCCAAGAGACCCAGTACTTC. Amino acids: CASRTGFQETQYF.

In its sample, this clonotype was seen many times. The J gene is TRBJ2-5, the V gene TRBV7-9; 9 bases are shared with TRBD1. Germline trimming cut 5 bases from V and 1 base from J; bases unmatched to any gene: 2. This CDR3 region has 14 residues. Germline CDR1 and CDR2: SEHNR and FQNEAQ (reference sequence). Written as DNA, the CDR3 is TGTGCCAGCAGCGTGGGACAGGGCCAAGAGACCCAGTACTTC. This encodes CASSVGQGQETQYF.

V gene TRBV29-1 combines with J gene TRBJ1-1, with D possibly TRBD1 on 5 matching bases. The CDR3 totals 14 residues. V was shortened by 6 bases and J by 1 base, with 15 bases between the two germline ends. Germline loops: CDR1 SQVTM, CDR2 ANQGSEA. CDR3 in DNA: TGCAGCGTAACGACCGGGACGTCGAACACTGAAGCTTTCTTT. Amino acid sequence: CSVTTGTSNTEAFF.

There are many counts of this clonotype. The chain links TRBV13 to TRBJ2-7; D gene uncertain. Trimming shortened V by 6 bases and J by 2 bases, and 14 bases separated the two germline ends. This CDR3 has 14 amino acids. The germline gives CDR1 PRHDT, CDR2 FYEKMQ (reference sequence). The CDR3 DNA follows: TGTGCCAGCAGACGCCAGACTGGAACCTACGAGCAGTACTTC. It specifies CASRRQTGTYEQYF.

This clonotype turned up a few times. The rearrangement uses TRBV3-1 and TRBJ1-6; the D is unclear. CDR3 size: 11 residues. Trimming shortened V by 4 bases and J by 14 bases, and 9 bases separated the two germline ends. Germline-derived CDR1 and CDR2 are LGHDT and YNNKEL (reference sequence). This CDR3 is CASSRDFALHF. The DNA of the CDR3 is TGTGCCAGCAGCCGGGATTTCGCCCTCCACTTT.

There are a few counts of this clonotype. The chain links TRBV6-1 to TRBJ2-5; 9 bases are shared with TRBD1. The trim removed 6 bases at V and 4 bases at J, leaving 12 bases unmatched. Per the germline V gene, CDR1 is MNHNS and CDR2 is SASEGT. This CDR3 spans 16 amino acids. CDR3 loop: CASSSGTGWFGETQYF. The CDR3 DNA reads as TGTGCCAGCAGCTCCGGGACAGGGTGGTTCGGAGAGACCCAGTACTTC.

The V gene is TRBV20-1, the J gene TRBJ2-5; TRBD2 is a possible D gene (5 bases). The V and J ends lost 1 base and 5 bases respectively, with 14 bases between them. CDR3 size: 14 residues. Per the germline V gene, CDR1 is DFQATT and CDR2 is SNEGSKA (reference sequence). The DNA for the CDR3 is TGCAGTGCTAGAGGGACTGTCGATCAGGAGACCCAGTACTTC. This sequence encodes CSARGTVDQETQYF.

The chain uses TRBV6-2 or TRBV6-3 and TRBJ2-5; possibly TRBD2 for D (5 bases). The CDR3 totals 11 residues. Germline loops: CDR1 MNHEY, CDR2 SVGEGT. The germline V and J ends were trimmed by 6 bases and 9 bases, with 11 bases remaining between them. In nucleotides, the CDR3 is TGTGCCAGCAGCTGGGTCGGGGCCCAGTACTTC. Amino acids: CASSWVGAQYF.

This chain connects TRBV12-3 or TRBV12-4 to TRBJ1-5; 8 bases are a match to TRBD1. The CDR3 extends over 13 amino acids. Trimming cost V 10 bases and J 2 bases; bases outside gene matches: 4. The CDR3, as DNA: TGTGCCACGGGGACAGGAGGCAATCAGCCCCAGCATTTT. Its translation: CATGTGGNQPQHF.

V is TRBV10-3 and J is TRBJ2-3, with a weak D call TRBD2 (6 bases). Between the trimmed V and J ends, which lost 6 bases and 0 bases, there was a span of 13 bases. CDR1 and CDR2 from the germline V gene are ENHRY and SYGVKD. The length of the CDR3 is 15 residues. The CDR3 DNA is TGTGCCATCAGCCAAGGAGGGGCTAGCACAGATACGCAGTATTTT. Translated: CAISQGGASTDTQYF.

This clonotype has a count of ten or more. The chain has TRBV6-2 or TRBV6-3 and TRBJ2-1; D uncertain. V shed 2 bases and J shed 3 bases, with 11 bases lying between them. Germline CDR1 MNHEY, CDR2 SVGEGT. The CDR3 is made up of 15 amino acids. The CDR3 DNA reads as TGTGCCAGCAGTTACACGCCCACAGTCTACAATGAGCAGTTCTTC. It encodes CASSYTPTVYNEQFF.

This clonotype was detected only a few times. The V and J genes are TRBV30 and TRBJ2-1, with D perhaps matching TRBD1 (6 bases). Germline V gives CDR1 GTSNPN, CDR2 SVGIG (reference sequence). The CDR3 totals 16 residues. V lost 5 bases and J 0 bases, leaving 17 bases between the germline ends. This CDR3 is CAWGAGQLSSYNEQFF. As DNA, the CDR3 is TGTGCCTGGGGGGCCGGACAGTTGAGCTCCTACAATGAGCAGTTCTTC. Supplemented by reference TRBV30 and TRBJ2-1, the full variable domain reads SQTIHQWPATLVQPVGSPLSLECTVEGTSNPNLYWYRQAAGRGLQLLFYSVGIGQISSEVPQNLSASRPQDRQFILSSKKLLLSDSGFYLCAWGAGQLSSYNEQFFGPGTRLTVL.

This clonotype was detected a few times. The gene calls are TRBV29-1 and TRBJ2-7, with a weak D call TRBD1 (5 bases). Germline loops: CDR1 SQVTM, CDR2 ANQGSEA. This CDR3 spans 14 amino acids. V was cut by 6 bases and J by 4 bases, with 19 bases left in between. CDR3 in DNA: TGCAGCGTCGGACATAAGGGAATTGTGTACGAGCAGTACTTC. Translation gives CSVGHKGIVYEQYF.

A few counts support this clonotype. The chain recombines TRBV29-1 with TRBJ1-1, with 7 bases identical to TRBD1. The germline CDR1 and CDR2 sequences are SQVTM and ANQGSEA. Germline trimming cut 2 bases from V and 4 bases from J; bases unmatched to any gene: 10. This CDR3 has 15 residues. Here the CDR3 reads CSVERQGSLATEAFF. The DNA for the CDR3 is TGCAGCGTTGAACGACAGGGCTCACTGGCCACTGAAGCTTTCTTT.

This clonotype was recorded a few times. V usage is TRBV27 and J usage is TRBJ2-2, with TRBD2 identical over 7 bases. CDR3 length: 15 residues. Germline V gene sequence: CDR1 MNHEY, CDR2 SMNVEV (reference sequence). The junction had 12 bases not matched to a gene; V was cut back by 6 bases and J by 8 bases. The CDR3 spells CASSYTSGGWGELFF. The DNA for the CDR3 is TGTGCCAGCAGCTACACTTCGGGGGGTTGGGGGGAGCTGTTTTTT.

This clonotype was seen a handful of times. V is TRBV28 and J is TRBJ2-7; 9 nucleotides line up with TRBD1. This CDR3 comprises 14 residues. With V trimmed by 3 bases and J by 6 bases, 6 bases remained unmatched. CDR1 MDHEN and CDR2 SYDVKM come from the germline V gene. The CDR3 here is CASSFAWTGVEQYF. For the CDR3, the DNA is TGTGCCAGCAGTTTCGCCTGGACAGGGGTCGAGCAGTACTTC.